The source of this TCR beta chain is a study of blood T cell repertoires in COVID-19. Profiled with immunoSEQ multiplex PCR; TCRdb holds only in-frame clones, not every one. The sample includes 140,000 to 150,000 clones, 70% to 90% of them seen just once. The CDR3 length is 13 residues. Germline V CDR1 and CDR2: LNHDA, SQIVND (reference sequence). With V trimmed by 6 bases and J by 4 bases, 4 bases remained unmatched. The specimen sequenced was peripheral blood. The source of this sequence is a woman between 40 and 50 years old with active or convalescent COVID-19. The rearrangement links TRBV19 to TRBJ1-2, with 8 bases identical to TRBD1. The CDR3 reads CASRNTGGYGYTF. CDR3 DNA sequence: TGTGCCAGTAGGAACACAGGGGGCTATGGCTACACCTTC.